This TCR beta chain was documented in a study of T-cell reconstitution after alpha-beta-depleted transplantation in children (dated by TCRdb to the mid-2010s). Some background on the complete study: The study quantitatively tracked T-cell immune reconstitution after TCRalphabeta/CD19-depleted allogeneic hematopoietic cell transplantation in children using TCR repertoire profiling. The paper as a whole reports these results and caveats: In some patients, the high TCRbeta diversity seen at day 60 was put down to recipient T cells and intrathymic progenitors that had survived conditioning. Over subsequent months, a decline in hyperexpanded clone frequencies was noted, and after one year, T-cell counts and TCRbeta diversity were mostly ascribed to newly produced T cells. Apparently early alphabetaT-cell count recovery about two months after transplant reportedly relied on only several hundred rapidly expanded clones derived from non-depleted graft cells.

The sample's treatment or condition label, decoded: allogeneic hematopoietic cell transplantation with graft depleted of TCRalphabeta T cells and CD19 B cells. The children who served as transplant recipients had been given grafts of TCRalphabeta/CD19-depleted allogeneic hematopoietic cells. Worth noting for this clonotype: Its antigen specificity is not known. Base qualities are not at hand, and no much larger clone is one base apart.

Taken from the germline V gene, the CDR1 and CDR2 loops are MDHEN and SYDVKM. From the cysteine through the phenylalanine, the CDR3 covers 14 amino acids. Only the CDR3 region is kept as DNA, spanning 42 bases read in frame from base 1. Here V drops 5 bases and J drops 7 bases, and the junction holds 9 bases not matched to any gene. The library was made by PCR. The sequencer listed for this sample is Illumina HiSeq 2500. Molecular barcoding was employed in the preparation of TCR libraries, with unique molecular identifiers being used to normalize TCRbeta repertoire quantification. TCRdb itself trimmed the public reads at Q25 with fastp, ran MiXCR and retained productive beta chains. One record per CDR3 amino acid sequence lists the most common genes and DNA. For this sample there are around 580,000 distinct CDR3 sequences; 23% appear just once. The top ten constitute 13% to 15% of the sample.

The receptor chain draws on TRBV28 and TRBJ2-5; 8 central nucleotides agree with TRBD1. The starting material was PBMCs, mostly from graft donor cells, obtained 360 days after TCRalphabeta/CD19-depleted stem cell transplant. The TCR sequence derives from a boy under three years old who had a stem cell transplant for acute myeloid leukemia, so the T cells may come from the graft donor. The DNA sequence follows: TGTGCCAGCAGTCCCCGGACAGGGTTAGGGACCCAGTACTTC. Its protein product is CASSPRTGLGTQYF. This CDR3, with the reference TRBV28 and TRBJ2-5 proteins standing in past its ends, gives the full variable domain DVKVTQSSRYLVKRTGEKVFLECVQDMDHENMFWYRQDPGLGLRLIYFSYDVKMKEKGDIPEGYSVSREKKERFSLILESASTNQTSMYLCASSPRTGLGTQYFGPGTRLLVL.